These 9 T cell receptor beta chains share one sample of origin, sequenced in a study of early T cells in non-severe SARS-CoV-2 infection. MiXCR was run by TCRdb on the 5' RACE reads, yielding one entry per CDR3 protein. The sample includes about 100,000 distinct CDR3 sequences, approximately 13% of them seen just once. The sample taken for sequencing was whole blood. The receptor set was obtained from an adult who was a healthcare worker with PCR-confirmed SARS-CoV-2 infection or an uninfected control (not recorded which).

The V call is TRBV28, the J call TRBJ1-1; 9 bases are a match to TRBD1. Looked up from germline, CDR1 is MDHEN and CDR2 is SYDVKM. The V and J ends lost 8 bases and 1 base, in that order; junction bases with no gene match: 14. The CDR3 runs 17 residues. The chain's CDR3 is CASSENRGRIGNTEAFF. CDR3 sequence (DNA): TGTGCCAGCTCCGAAAACAGGGGGCGCATCGGGAACACTGAAGCTTTCTTT. Supplemented by reference TRBV28 and TRBJ1-1, the full variable domain reads DVKVTQSSRYLVKRTGEKVFLECVQDMDHENMFWYRQDPGLGLRLIYFSYDVKMKEKGDIPEGYSVSREKKERFSLILESASTNQTSMYLCASSENRGRIGNTEAFFGQGTRLTVV.

This clonotype has a count of ten or more. V and J are TRBV24-1 and TRBJ2-3; unclear D gene. Trimming removed 4 bases from V and 2 bases from J, with 6 bases in between. This CDR3 is 13 amino acids long. Germline V lookup: CDR1 KGHDR, CDR2 SFDVKD. CDR3 in amino acids: CATSEMDTDTQYF. The CDR3 nucleotides read TGTGCCACCAGTGAGATGGACACAGATACGCAGTATTTT.

This chain links TRBV4-3 with TRBJ2-7; 7 positions match TRBD1. The CDR3 spans 16 residues. Germline V gives CDR1 LGHNA, CDR2 YSLEER. Trimming removed 8 bases from V and 2 bases from J; junction bases left unmatched: 15. The CDR3 sequence is CASAQAWDSLTYEQYF. In DNA form, the CDR3 reads TGCGCCAGCGCCCAAGCTTGGGACAGCCTAACCTACGAGCAGTACTTC.

This clonotype was counted ten times or more. V and J are TRBV7-3 and TRBJ2-7; no clear D gene. Germline V gives CDR1 SGHTA, CDR2 FQGTGA. The CDR3 extends over 12 amino acids. V lost 4 bases to trimming and J lost 4 bases, with 8 bases between them. CDR3: CASSSDGYEQYF. CDR3 bases: TGTGCCAGCAGCTCCGACGGGTACGAGCAGTACTTC. Drawing the rest from reference TRBV7-3 and TRBJ2-7, the complete variable domain is GAGVSQTPSNKVTEKGKYVELRCDPISGHTALYWYRQSLGQGPEFLIYFQGTGAADDSGLPNDRFFAVRPEGSVSTLKIQRTERGDSAVYLCASSSDGYEQYFGPGTRLTVT.

The chain is built from TRBV4-2 and TRBJ2-2; the D is unclear. The CDR3 contains 18 residues. V lost 0 bases and J lost 0, with 14 bases in between. CDR1 is LGHNA and CDR2 is YNFKEQ in the germline V gene. The CDR3 region has the DNA TGTGCCAGCAGCCAAGAGTCTTTTGGCAGATCGAACACCGGGGAGCTGTTTTTT. This encodes CASSQESFGRSNTGELFF.

This clonotype came up many times. The chain has TRBV6-2 or TRBV6-3 and TRBJ1-6; 9 positions match TRBD1. CDR1 and CDR2 (germline): MNHEY, SVGEGT. The CDR3 sequence is 13 residues long. The V and J ends lost 6 bases and 8 bases, in that order; junction bases with no gene match: 2. The CDR3 DNA sequence: TGTGCCAGCAGAGGACAGGGGTATTCACCCCTCCACTTT. It encodes CASRGQGYSPLHF.

In its sample, this clonotype was seen a few times. The genes are TRBV2 and TRBJ2-5; the match to TRBD2 covers 11 bases. With 5 bases clipped from V and 2 bases from J, the junction kept 7 bases outside the gene matches. Looked up from germline, CDR1 is SNHLY and CDR2 is FYNNEI. CDR3 length equals 16 residues. The CDR3 loop is CASSFGGLAEQETQYF. The DNA of the CDR3 is TGTGCCAGCAGTTTCGGGGGACTAGCGGAACAAGAGACCCAGTACTTC.

This clonotype was picked up a small number of times. The chain couples TRBV9 to TRBJ1-2; the D is unclear. Germline loops: CDR1 SGDLS, CDR2 YYNGEE. The CDR3 consists of 15 residues. V was clipped by 4 bases and J by 8 bases, with 21 bases between them. CDR3 residues: CASSPRTAPGRGYTF. CDR3 DNA: TGTGCCAGCAGCCCTCGGACCGCGCCCGGGCGAGGCTACACCTTC.

This clonotype was detected once. The rearrangement links TRBV6-5 to TRBJ2-2; D uncertain. Germline loops: CDR1 MNHEY, CDR2 SVGAGI. The CDR3 spans 12 residues. V lost 6 bases and J 8 bases, leaving 10 bases between the germline ends. The CDR3 is CASRKSTGELFF. The CDR3 region has the DNA TGTGCCAGCAGGAAAAGTACAGGGGAGCTGTTTTTT.